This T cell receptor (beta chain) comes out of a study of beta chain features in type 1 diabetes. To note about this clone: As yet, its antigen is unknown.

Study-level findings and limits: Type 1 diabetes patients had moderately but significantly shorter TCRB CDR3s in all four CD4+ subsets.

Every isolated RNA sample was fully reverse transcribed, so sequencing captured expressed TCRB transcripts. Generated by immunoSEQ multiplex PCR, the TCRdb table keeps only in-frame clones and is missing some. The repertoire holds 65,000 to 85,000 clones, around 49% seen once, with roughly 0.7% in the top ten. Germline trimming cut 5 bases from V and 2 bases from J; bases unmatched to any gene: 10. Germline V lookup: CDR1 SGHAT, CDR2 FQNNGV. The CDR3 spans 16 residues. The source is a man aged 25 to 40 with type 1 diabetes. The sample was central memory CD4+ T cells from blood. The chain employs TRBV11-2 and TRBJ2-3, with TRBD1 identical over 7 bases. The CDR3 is CASSIGTEEFTDTQYF. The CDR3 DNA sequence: TGTGCCAGCAGCATTGGGACAGAAGAATTCACAGATACGCAGTATTTT.